The 21 T cell receptor beta chains below were found in one sample sequenced in a study of cytomegalovirus exposure and HLA in healthy donors. Use of 60 Vbeta and 13 Jbeta primers characterized the PCR. The protocol was immunoSEQ multiplex PCR, while the TCRdb copy is restricted to in-frame clones and leaves out a portion. The sample records some 170,000 clones, roughly 82% being singletons. What was sequenced was PBMCs. The origin of the receptors is a woman aged 45-59 years in good health and CMV-seropositive.

This chain links TRBV6-5 with TRBJ2-7, with 7 bases aligning to TRBD1. J lost 4 bases, V lost 7 bases, and 4 bases had no gene match. The CDR3 sequence is 12 residues long. Germline CDR1 reads MNHEY; CDR2 reads SVGAGI. CDR3 in amino acids: CASTGRGYEQYF. CDR3 DNA: TGTGCCAGCACCGGCAGGGGGTACGAGCAGTACTTC.

The chain couples TRBV5-5 to TRBJ2-1; possible D gene TRBD1, 5 bases. Trimming left V 4 bases short and J 1 base short, with 15 bases between. Germline loops: CDR1 SGHKS, CDR2 YYEKEE (reference sequence). The CDR3 length is 16 residues. This chain's CDR3 is CASSPDLRQSYNEQFF. CDR3 nucleotide sequence: TGTGCCAGCAGCCCTGATTTACGACAGTCCTACAATGAGCAGTTCTTC. Based on the CDR3 plus reference TRBV5-5 and TRBJ2-1, the full variable domain is DAGVTQSPTHLIKTRGQQVTLRCSPISGHKSVSWYQQVLGQGPQFIFQYYEKEERGRGNFPDRFSARQFPNYSSELNVNALLLGDSALYLCASSPDLRQSYNEQFFGPGTRLTVL.

The rearrangement joins TRBV5-1 to TRBJ1-6; D gene uncertain. The CDR3 runs 15 residues. Trimming took off 3 bases at V and 5 bases at J, with 12 bases between the two ends. Per germline, CDR1 SGHRS and CDR2 YFSETQ. The CDR3 DNA reads TGCGCCAGCAGCTCCGTCTCCGGGAATAATTCACCCCTCCACTTT. Protein sequence: CASSSVSGNNSPLHF.

The chain couples TRBV2 to TRBJ2-7, with 8 bases identical to TRBD1. There are 14 residues in the CDR3. Germline assignment: CDR1 SNHLY and CDR2 FYNNEI. The junction had 5 bases not matched to a gene; V was cut back by 5 bases and J by 2 bases. In DNA, the CDR3 is TGTGCCAGCAGTCTTGACAGGGGCGCCTACGAGCAGTACTTC. Encoded protein: CASSLDRGAYEQYF.

This clone came up a few times. V usage is TRBV4-1 and J usage is TRBJ1-1; possible D gene TRBD1, 6 bases. There are 15 residues in the CDR3. Germline CDR1 MGHRA, CDR2 YSYEKL. The ends were cut back, 2 bases at V and 4 bases at J, with 14 bases in the middle. The CDR3 sequence: CASSQNAGDSTEAFF. In DNA, the CDR3 is TGCGCCAGCAGCCAAAATGCAGGGGATTCCACTGAAGCTTTCTTT.

The chain links TRBV19 to TRBJ1-6; the D gene is possibly TRBD1 (5 bases). The germline V gene has CDR1 LNHDA and CDR2 SQIVND (reference sequence). With 6 bases removed from V and 8 bases from J, the gap between germline ends came to 14 bases. This CDR3 has 14 residues. DNA of the CDR3: TGTGCCAGTAGAGGGGCCCGCCGGGATTCACCCCTCCACTTT. This encodes CASRGARRDSPLHF.

The chain has TRBV9 and TRBJ1-2, with 8 bases matching TRBD1. The germline gives CDR1 SGDLS, CDR2 YYNGEE. The J segment lost 4 bases and the V segment lost 2 bases, leaving 4 bases of the junction unmatched. The CDR3 extends over 14 amino acids. The CDR3 DNA follows: TGTGCCAGCAGCGTGTCAGGGGGCCCCTATGGCTACACCTTC. Translation: CASSVSGGPYGYTF.

The chain uses TRBV15 and TRBJ1-4; D is unresolved. The germline V and J ends were trimmed by 1 base and 8 bases, with 11 bases remaining between them. This CDR3 is built from 14 residues. Germline V lookup: CDR1 LNHNV, CDR2 YYDKDF (reference sequence). CDR3 DNA sequence: TGTGCCACCAGCAGAGGGAGGGCCGGAGAAAAACTGTTTTTT. Its translation is CATSRGRAGEKLFF.

The chain links TRBV10-3 to TRBJ2-7, with TRBD1 identical over 7 bases. V was pared by 10 bases and J by 0 bases, with 3 bases of the junction left unmatched. In germline, CDR1 is ENHRY, CDR2 SYGVKD. The CDR3 runs 12 residues. CDR3 amino acids: CATGTDSYEQYF. CDR3 DNA sequence: TGTGCCACAGGGACAGACTCCTACGAGCAGTACTTC.

The chain couples TRBV9 to TRBJ2-2, with D maybe TRBD1 (6 bases). Trimming pared 0 bases from V and 4 bases from J, leaving 13 bases between. The germline V gene has CDR1 SGDLS and CDR2 YYNGEE. This CDR3 region has 16 residues. The CDR3 DNA is TGTGCCAGCAGCGTAGGGACAGAACTTGCCACCGGGGAGCTGTTTTTT. Its translation is CASSVGTELATGELFF.

V is TRBV5-4 and J is TRBJ1-3; D not certain. Per germline, CDR1 SGHNT and CDR2 YYREEE (reference sequence). This CDR3 is built from 15 residues. Trimming took 0 bases from V and 0 from J, leaving 7 bases between them. The CDR3 spells CASSLGGSSGNTIYF. The DNA of the CDR3 is TGTGCCAGCAGCTTGGGAGGGAGCTCTGGAAACACCATATATTTT. Variable domain in full (rest from reference TRBV5-4 and TRBJ1-3): ETGVTQSPTHLIKTRGQQVTLRCSSQSGHNTVSWYQQALGQGPQFIFQYYREEENGRGNFPPRFSGLQFPNYSSELNVNALELDDSALYLCASSLGGSSGNTIYFGEGSWLTVV.

This chain connects TRBV30 to TRBJ1-2; TRBD1 agrees at 9 bases. The germline gives CDR1 GTSNPN, CDR2 SVGIG (reference sequence). Unmatched junction bases numbered 2, after V lost 5 bases and J lost 4 bases. The CDR3 spans 12 residues. In nucleotides, the CDR3 is TGTGCCTGGCAGGACAGGGGCTATGGCTACACCTTC. Translating gives CAWQDRGYGYTF.

The V gene is TRBV5-1, the J gene TRBJ1-3; D is undetermined. V lost 4 bases and J lost 0, with 11 bases in between. The germline V gene has CDR1 SGHRS and CDR2 YFSETQ. The CDR3 runs 15 residues. The CDR3 spells CASSLDGSSGNTIYF. In nucleotides, the CDR3 is TGCGCCAGCAGCCTGGACGGGAGCTCTGGAAACACCATATATTTT.

This rearrangement joins TRBV9 to TRBJ1-2; D possibly corresponds to TRBD1 (5 bases). Germline V gene sequence: CDR1 SGDLS, CDR2 YYNGEE. The CDR3 loop spans 15 amino acids. The germline V and J ends were trimmed by 0 bases and 3 bases, with 12 bases remaining between them. The CDR3 reads CASSVVEGVDYGYTF. The CDR3 nucleotides are TGTGCCAGCAGCGTAGTAGAAGGGGTCGACTATGGCTACACCTTC.

The V and J genes are TRBV4-1 and TRBJ1-3; D unresolved. The V end lost 0 bases, the J end lost 0 bases, and 9 bases lay between the germline ends. The CDR3 runs to 16 residues. Germline V gene lookup returns CDR1 MGHRA and CDR2 YSYEKL. The CDR3 nucleotides read TGCGCCAGCAGCCAAGAAGCCGCATTCTCTGGAAACACCATATATTTT. It yields the protein CASSQEAAFSGNTIYF.

Notes on this clone: Additional DNA sequences in this sample encode the identical CDR3. This rearrangement joins TRBV2 to TRBJ2-7, with a tentative D call TRBD1 (5 bases). This CDR3 comprises 12 residues. Germline CDR1 reads SNHLY; CDR2 reads FYNNEI. The V and J ends lost 4 bases and 1 base respectively, with 5 bases between them. The CDR3 DNA is TGTGCCAGCAGTGCAGGGTCCTACGAGCAGTACTTC. Its protein product is CASSAGSYEQYF.

This chain joins TRBV7-7 and TRBJ2-7; 11 nucleotides agree with TRBD2. Trimming at V came to 2 bases and at J to 4 bases, leaving 4 bases not matched to a gene. Germline lookup yields CDR1 SSHAT and CDR2 FNYEAQ (reference sequence). The CDR3 consists of 15 residues. In DNA form, the CDR3 reads TGTGCCAGCAGCTTACTAGCGGGGGGAGAATACGAGCAGTACTTC. This sequence encodes CASSLLAGGEYEQYF.

The chain joins TRBV13 to TRBJ1-1; D is unresolved. The CDR3 consists of 13 residues. Trimming cost V 3 bases and J 8 bases, with 13 bases left between them. Germline V gene data show CDR1 as PRHDT and CDR2 as FYEKMQ (reference sequence). The CDR3, as DNA: TGTGCCAGCAGCTTTAAAAGAGGTTCCGAAGCTTTCTTT. This codes for CASSFKRGSEAFF.

This chain joins TRBV7-9 and TRBJ1-2; 7 bases agree with TRBD1. Germline V lookup: CDR1 SEHNR, CDR2 FQNEAQ (reference sequence). V trimming: 5 bases; J trimming: 1 base; junction bases outside the gene matches: 1. This CDR3 has 13 residues. CDR3 in amino acids: CASSRDSNYGYTF. CDR3 sequence (DNA): TGTGCCAGCAGCAGGGACAGTAACTATGGCTACACCTTC.

This clone has just a few counts. The chain joins TRBV7-2 to TRBJ2-7; 7 nucleotides match TRBD1. Germline values: CDR1 SGHTA, CDR2 FQGNSA. With V trimmed by 4 bases and J by 3 bases, 0 bases remained unmatched. This CDR3 has 12 amino acids. This CDR3 is CASSWDSYEQYF. CDR3 in DNA: TGTGCCAGCAGCTGGGACAGCTACGAGCAGTACTTC.

J is TRBJ1-5 and V is TRBV6-1, with TRBD1 matching over 11 bases. V lost 6 bases to trimming and J lost 5 bases; unmatched junction nucleotides: 9. CDR1 and CDR2 from the germline V gene are MNHNS and SASEGT. CDR3 length equals 16 residues. CDR3 in DNA: TGTGCCAGCAGAGAAAGACCGGGACAGGGGGATCAGCCCCAGCATTTT. Protein product: CASRERPGQGDQPQHF.